This T cell receptor beta chain was obtained from a study of metastatic and nonmetastatic thyroid tumors. Study background: Repertoire comparisons spanned blood and tumor or nodule tissue from malignant and benign thyroid patients. Study-level findings and limits: The study reportedly found significantly higher TCR beta diversity in malignant thyroid tumors than benign nodules, in blood and tumor.

Original handling: To classify distant metastasis in papillary thyroid cancer, a model was built from CDR3 differences across clinicopathological groups. MiXCR was used by TCRdb to re-call the PCR reads. These V and J calls rely on TCRdb rather than the paper's analysis. The sample lists fewer than 100,000 clones, about 15% seen once, with around 3.3% in the top ten. The V and J ends lost 5 bases and 1 base, in that order; junction bases with no gene match: 2. The length of the CDR3 is 14 residues. The germline V gene encodes CDR1 MDHEN and CDR2 SYDVKM. Thyroid surgery was performed in patients who had received no treatment beforehand. This clone was seen at least ten times. Its target is not known.

The sequenced sample was blood. The rearrangement uses TRBV28 and TRBJ2-5, with 9 bases aligning to TRBD1. The sequence came from a female donor with papillary thyroid cancer or a benign thyroid nodule (not recorded which). Some clones in this sample may be carry-over from other donors' samples. The CDR3 bases are TGTGCCAGCAGTGGGGACAGGGTCCAAGAGACCCAGTACTTC. Protein sequence: CASSGDRVQETQYF.